This entry describes one T cell receptor (beta chain). The antigen remains unidentified. This specimen comes from a study of cytomegalovirus exposure and HLA in healthy donors. The PCR employed 60 Vbeta primers together with 13 Jbeta primers. TCRdb's table, derived via immunoSEQ multiplex PCR, lists solely in-frame clones and lacks some. The sample records approximately 73,000 clones, 55% to 75% being singletons. Broader study findings: Later analysis identified a missense DCLRE1C variant that was linked to TCR beta V- and J-gene trimming. About 87% or about 30% of the time was how often most TCR beta V segments were productive, according to an earlier analysis.

Deletions cut 7 bases from V and 9 bases from J, with 16 bases between. The CDR3 sequence is 13 residues long. CDR1 and CDR2 (germline): SGHAT, FQNNGV. This TCR derives from a man aged 25-45 years in good health and CMV-seropositive. This chain connects TRBV11-2 to TRBJ2-1, with a weak D call TRBD1 (5 bases). The sequencing sample was made of PBMCs. This CDR3 reads CASTPGQGPEQFF. The CDR3 DNA reads as TGTGCCAGCACCCCCGGGCAGGGTCCTGAGCAGTTCTTC.